Each of the 23 T cell receptor beta chains below was sequenced from the same sample in a study of PD-L1 blockade in urothelial cancer. The data were produced by immunoSEQ multiplex PCR, yet TCRdb's version contains in-frame clones alone and is incomplete. Found here are about 63,000 clones, roughly 76% of them singletons; the top ten hold around 5.7%. Time point: pretreatment peripheral blood. This material consisted of PBMCs, taken around atezolizumab (anti-PD-L1) treatment. These receptors originate from a man aged 65-85 years with urothelial cancer.

The CDR3 region is CASSLSKRSSGEQFF. For the CDR3, the DNA is TGTGCCAGCAGTTTATCCAAGAGGTCGAGTGGTGAGCAGTTCTTC. The chain has TRBV27 and TRBJ2-1; D unresolved. The CDR3 covers 15 residues. The germline gives CDR1 MNHEY, CDR2 SMNVEV (reference sequence). V was clipped by 0 bases and J by 9 bases, with 15 bases between them.

The chain recombines TRBV27 with TRBJ2-2; tentative D call: TRBD2 (5 bases). V was clipped by 5 bases and J by 5 bases, with 12 bases between them. This CDR3 contains 14 residues. In germline, CDR1 is MNHEY, CDR2 SMNVEV (reference sequence). CDR3 sequence reads: CASSLTRSTGELFF. CDR3 coding DNA: TGTGCCAGCAGTCTAACTAGAAGTACCGGGGAGCTGTTTTTT.

The chain carries TRBV27 and TRBJ2-4; no clear D gene. Germline CDR1 and CDR2: MNHEY and SMNVEV (reference sequence). V was pared by 5 bases and J by 0 bases, with 5 bases between. The CDR3 has 13 residues. Written as DNA, the CDR3 is TGTGCCAGCAGTCCTCTAGCCAAAAACATTCAGTACTTC. This translates into CASSPLAKNIQYF.

The V call is TRBV7-2, the J call TRBJ2-5, with a possible D match to TRBD1 (6 bases). The CDR3 length is 15 residues. CDR1 and CDR2 (germline): SGHTA, FQGNSA. V was clipped by 5 bases and J by 4 bases, with 17 bases between them. The CDR3 spells CASSPRAGEIETQYF. The CDR3 DNA reads TGTGCCAGCAGCCCGCGGGCAGGGGAGATAGAGACCCAGTACTTC. The full variable domain, in which reference TRBV7-2 and TRBJ2-5 provide the parts outside the CDR3, is GAGVSQSPSNKVTEKGKDVELRCDPISGHTALYWYRQSLGQGLEFLIYFQGNSAPDKSGLPSDRFSAERTGGSVSTLTIQRTQQEDSAVYLCASSPRAGEIETQYFGPGTRLLVL.

The genes are TRBV5-1 and TRBJ2-7; TRBD1 is a possible D gene (6 bases). V lost 0 bases, J lost 2 bases, and 9 bases lay in between. The CDR3 is 14 amino acids. The germline V gene has CDR1 SGHRS and CDR2 YFSETQ. Here the CDR3 DNA reads TGCGCCAGCAGCTTGGTGACAGGCACCTACGAGCAGTACTTC. This sequence encodes CASSLVTGTYEQYF.

The rearrangement uses TRBV19 and TRBJ2-2, with TRBD1 identical over 10 bases. The CDR3 length is 16 residues. CDR1 and CDR2 (germline): LNHDA, SQIVND (reference sequence). Unmatched junction bases numbered 5, after V lost 3 bases and J lost 4 bases. CDR3 amino acids: CASSIDRGPGTGELFF. The CDR3 DNA follows: TGTGCCAGTAGTATTGACAGGGGGCCGGGCACCGGGGAGCTGTTTTTT.

V usage is TRBV7-3 and J usage is TRBJ2-3, with 13 bases that match TRBD2. J gave up 5 bases and V 5 bases, and 4 bases lay outside the gene matches. Germline CDR1 is SGHTA and CDR2 is FQGTGA. CDR3 length: 15 residues. CDR3 residues: CASSTRTSGGDTQYF. The DNA of the CDR3 is TGTGCCAGCAGCACCCGGACTAGCGGGGGAGATACGCAGTATTTT.

This clone was observed a single time. The genes are TRBV30 and TRBJ2-7, with 9 positions matching TRBD1. Germline CDR1 reads GTSNPN; CDR2 reads SVGIG (reference sequence). CDR3 size: 13 residues. V shed 6 bases, J shed 2 bases, and the junction held 5 bases outside the gene matches. The CDR3 DNA sequence: TGTGCCTGCTGGGACAGGGACGCCTACGAGCAGTACTTC. Amino acids: CACWDRDAYEQYF.

V gene TRBV5-1 combines with J gene TRBJ1-1; 10 bases align to TRBD1. CDR3 length: 14 amino acids. J gave up 4 bases and V 4 bases, and 4 bases lay outside the gene matches. The V gene's germline CDR1 is SGHRS and CDR2 YFSETQ. CDR3: CASSGTGAGTEAFF. The CDR3 DNA follows: TGCGCCAGCAGCGGGACAGGGGCTGGCACTGAAGCTTTCTTT. The entire variable domain, with the rest obtained from reference TRBV5-1 and TRBJ1-1, is as follows: KAGVTQTPRYLIKTRGQQVTLSCSPISGHRSVSWYQQTPGQGLQFLFEYFSETQRNKGNFPGRFSGRQFSNSRSEMNVSTLELGDSALYLCASSGTGAGTEAFFGQGTRLTVV.

This clone was detected once. The chain recombines TRBV9 with TRBJ2-7; D possibly corresponds to TRBD1 (5 bases). CDR1 is SGDLS, CDR2 YYNGEE, per germline. CDR3 length: 14 amino acids. Trimming shortened V by 0 bases and J by 3 bases, and 10 bases separated the two germline ends. In DNA, the CDR3 is TGTGCCAGCAGCGTAGGGGCAGGGATCTACGAGCAGTACTTC. Residues: CASSVGAGIYEQYF. The full variable domain, completed using reference TRBV9 and TRBJ2-7, is DSGVTQTPKHLITATGQRVTLRCSPRSGDLSVYWYQQSLDQGLQFLIQYYNGEERAKGNILERFSAQQFPDLHSELNLSSLELGDSALYFCASSVGAGIYEQYFGPGTRLTVT.

Only a few counts were recorded for this clone. This rearrangement joins TRBV27 to TRBJ1-1; no definite D call. Germline assignment: CDR1 MNHEY and CDR2 SMNVEV (reference sequence). The CDR3 length is 13 residues. The V gene lost 4 bases and the J gene lost 5 bases, with 11 bases spanning the gap. CDR3 DNA: TGTGCCAGCAGTTCTTTACCCGGGACTGAAGCTTTCTTT. Protein: CASSSLPGTEAFF.

This chain uses TRBV6-1 with TRBJ1-5, with a possible D match to TRBD1 (5 bases). The germline V gene has CDR1 MNHNS and CDR2 SASEGT. The CDR3 loop spans 14 amino acids. Trimming stripped 4 bases from V and 6 bases from J, with 13 bases between. CDR3 bases: TGTGCCAGCAGTGGCTCACAGGCAGGTCAGCCCCAGCATTTT. Its protein product is CASSGSQAGQPQHF.

This clone was detected many times. The J gene is TRBJ2-1, the V gene TRBV15; D remains ambiguous. Germline CDR1 LNHNV, CDR2 YYDKDF (reference sequence). The V gene lost 5 bases and the J gene lost 7 bases, with 12 bases spanning the gap. The CDR3 contains 13 residues. CDR3 residues: CATSEVQRNEQFF. In nucleotides, the CDR3 is TGTGCCACCAGCGAGGTCCAAAGGAATGAGCAGTTCTTC.

This sequence joins TRBV21-1 and TRBJ2-1; TRBD2, the D gene given by the table, was not confirmed from the DNA. TRBV21-1 counts as a pseudogene. The CDR3 sequence is 14 residues long. The CDR3 bases are TGTGCCAGCAGCAACAGGAGCGGGATCAATGAGCAGTTCTTC. It encodes CASSNRSGINEQFF.

This clone was seen a handful of times. The chain is built from TRBV5-1 and TRBJ2-4, with D possibly being TRBD2 (5 bases). Germline V CDR1 and CDR2: SGHRS, YFSETQ. Trimming left V 0 bases short and J 6 bases short, with 7 bases between. The CDR3 has 13 amino acids. This chain's CDR3 is CASSLGEPNIQYF. The CDR3 coding sequence is TGCGCCAGCAGCTTGGGGGAGCCAAACATTCAGTACTTC.

The V gene is TRBV15, the J gene TRBJ2-1; 9 bases align to TRBD2. Trimming cost V 7 bases and J 4 bases; bases outside gene matches: 5. Germline V gene sequence: CDR1 LNHNV, CDR2 YYDKDF (reference sequence). CDR3 length: 14 residues. As DNA, the CDR3 is TGTGCCACCATGAGCGGGGGGTCATACAATGAGCAGTTCTTC. Amino acid sequence: CATMSGGSYNEQFF.

This clone came up once. The genes are TRBV6-6 and TRBJ2-5; TRBD2 matches 9 bases. The ends lost 11 bases at V and 4 bases at J; junction bases unmatched: 8. Germline V lookup: CDR1 MNHNY, CDR2 SVGAGI (reference sequence). The CDR3 extends over 13 amino acids. The CDR3 loop reads CAVFSGGGETQYF. For the CDR3, the DNA is TGTGCCGTATTTAGCGGGGGAGGAGAGACCCAGTACTTC.

The rearrangement joins TRBV19 to TRBJ1-6; tentative D call: TRBD1 (6 bases). Trimming cost V 6 bases and J 9 bases, with 12 bases left between them. The CDR3 contains 13 residues. Germline V lookup: CDR1 LNHDA, CDR2 SQIVND (reference sequence). The CDR3 nucleotides are TGTGCCAGTAGGTCCTCGACAGGTTCACCCCTCCACTTT. Translated, it gives CASRSSTGSPLHF.

The chain recombines TRBV30 with TRBJ1-4; 7 bases map to TRBD1. In germline, CDR1 is GTSNPN, CDR2 SVGIG (reference sequence). J gave up 5 bases and V 3 bases, and 9 bases lay outside the gene matches. This CDR3 has 15 amino acids. The CDR3 region has the DNA TGTGCCTGGAGCCGAATGGGGACAGAGAATGAAAAACTGTTTTTT. Translated, it gives CAWSRMGTENEKLFF.

This clone was counted a few times. V gene TRBV7-9 combines with J gene TRBJ2-2, with 14 nucleotides matching TRBD2. Germline CDR1 and CDR2: SEHNR and FQNEAQ (reference sequence). The CDR3 has 18 amino acids. The ends lost 6 bases at V and 7 bases at J; junction bases unmatched: 13. In DNA, the CDR3 is TGTGCCAGCAGTTCCACGGGACTAGCGGGAGTGAGGGACGGGGAGCTGTTTTTT. Protein: CASSSTGLAGVRDGELFF.

The rearrangement links TRBV6-5 to TRBJ1-1; no clear D gene. Per germline, CDR1 MNHEY and CDR2 SVGAGI. CDR3 length: 14 residues. V lost 2 bases, J lost 0 bases, and 7 bases lay in between. CDR3 bases: TGTGCCAGCAGTTACCCGGGGATGAACACTGAAGCTTTCTTT. It translates to CASSYPGMNTEAFF.

This rearrangement joins TRBV4-1 to TRBJ1-2; maybe TRBD1 (5 bases). The CDR3 is 16 amino acids. Deletions cut 0 bases from V and 2 bases from J, with 13 bases between. Germline-derived CDR1 and CDR2 are MGHRA and YSYEKL. As DNA, the CDR3 is TGCGCCAGCAGCCAAGATTTCCAGGGACTCAACTATGGCTACACCTTC. It specifies CASSQDFQGLNYGYTF.

The gene calls are TRBV11-3 and TRBJ2-2, with 10 positions matching TRBD1. The CDR3 spans 15 residues. In germline, CDR1 is SGHNT, CDR2 YENEEA. The V segment lost 4 bases and the J segment 4 bases; nucleotides outside the gene matches: 3. CDR3 residues: CASSWRTGGTGELFF. CDR3 bases: TGTGCCAGCAGCTGGAGGACAGGGGGCACCGGGGAGCTGTTTTTT.